These 29 T cell receptor beta chains share one sample of origin, sequenced in a study of tumor and adjacent non-tumor tissue in lung cancer. The template was RNA from unsorted bulk tissue. More than 3 cm separated this lung sample from the edge of the tumor. Three rounds of nested PCR, following a modified ARM-PCR protocol, produced the TCRbeta library. TCRdb passed the multiplex PCR reads through MiXCR, listing each CDR3 protein once. The sample lists almost 75,000 distinct CDR3 sequences, 55% to 70% occurring once. Sequenced sample: distant non-tumor lung tissue. These receptors all stem from a woman aged 50 to 60 with non-small cell lung cancer.

This clonotype was observed at least ten times. The rearrangement uses TRBV7-8 and TRBJ2-1; TRBD2 might be the D (6 bases). Germline CDR1 reads SGHVS; CDR2 reads FQNEAQ. V gave up 4 bases and J gave up 0 bases, with 13 bases separating them. CDR3 length: 16 amino acids. The CDR3 loop is CASSSERVYSYNEQFF. The CDR3 DNA is TGTGCCAGCAGCTCTGAGCGGGTATACTCCTACAATGAGCAGTTCTTC.

With respect to this clonotype: With a much larger clone just one base away, this may be a read error. The chain has TRBV20-1 and TRBJ2-1, with D perhaps being TRBD1 or TRBD2 (5 bases each). Per the germline V gene, CDR1 is DFQATT and CDR2 is SNEGSKA (reference sequence). The CDR3 loop spans 15 amino acids. The CDR3 coding sequence is TGCTGTGCTAGAGATGGTCGGGGCCAACTGAATGAGCAGTTCTTC. This sequence encodes CCARDGRGQLNEQFF.

V is TRBV5-4 and J is TRBJ1-2, with D maybe TRBD1 (6 bases). CDR3 length equals 15 residues. Deletions cut 7 bases from V and 4 bases from J, with 20 bases between. Germline CDR1 SGHNT, CDR2 YYREEE (reference sequence). CDR3 nucleotides: TGTGCCAGCGGCTCGTCGGGGACAAGCGGCTATGGCTACACCTTC. This sequence encodes CASGSSGTSGYGYTF.

Note on this clonotype: A read error may explain this, as a much larger clone is one base away. The J gene is TRBJ1-5, the V gene TRBV20-1, with D possibly called TRBD1 or TRBD2 (5 bases each). The tail of the sequence fits TRBJ2-3 better, so the J call may be wrong. The CDR3 has 13 residues. CDR1 and CDR2 from the germline V gene are DFQATT and SNEGSKA (reference sequence). The CDR3 region is CSAIAGGDQPQYF. Here the CDR3 DNA reads TGCAGTGCTATCGCTGGGGGTGATCAGCCCCAGTATTTT.

With respect to this clonotype: The junction departs from germline at one end; a sequencing error may be responsible. The genes are TRBV6-2 or TRBV6-3 and TRBJ1-1, with unresolved D. CDR3 size: 14 residues. Germline CDR1 MNHEY, CDR2 SVGEGT. As DNA, the CDR3 is TGTGTCAGCAGTAGGCGAAACATGAACACTGAAGCTTTCTTT. It encodes CVSSRRNMNTEAFF.

This chain uses TRBV6-6 with TRBJ2-5, with D perhaps matching TRBD1 (6 bases). CDR1 and CDR2 (germline): MNHNY, SVGAGI (reference sequence). This CDR3 is built from 12 residues. Trimming pared 8 bases from V and 7 bases from J, leaving 14 bases between. DNA of the CDR3: TGTGCCAGCGGGACATGGCTTGGGACCCAGTACTTC. Amino acids: CASGTWLGTQYF.

A note on this clonotype: The junction does not match germline at one end; this may be a read error. The CDR3 here is CVSSPGTSGSGEQLF. CDR3 bases: TGTGTCAGCAGCCCCGGGACTAGCGGGAGTGGTGAGCAGCTCTTC. The gene calls are TRBV11-2 and TRBJ2-1, with 14 bases that match TRBD2. Germline V gives CDR1 SGHAT, CDR2 FQNNGV. This CDR3 is built from 15 residues.

The CDR3 reads CSVSRDGTRYEQYF. The CDR3 DNA reads TGCAGTGTTAGCCGAGATGGCACGCGCTACGAGCAGTACTTC. This sequence joins TRBV20-1 and TRBJ2-7, with D hard to call. Germline assignment: CDR1 DFQATT and CDR2 SNEGSKA (reference sequence). The CDR3 runs to 14 residues. V was cut by 7 bases and J by 3 bases, with 19 bases left in between.

The chain couples TRBV11-2 to TRBJ2-3; TRBD2 matches 7 bases. The trim removed 5 bases at V and 0 bases at J, leaving 5 bases unmatched. The length of the CDR3 is 15 residues. Germline CDR1 is SGHAT and CDR2 is FQNNGV. The CDR3 is CASSIGSGSTDTQYF. The CDR3 bases are TGTGCCAGCAGCATAGGTAGCGGGAGCACAGATACGCAGTATTTT.

In the case of this clonotype: The junction and the germline gene differ at one end; a read error may be behind it. The rearrangement links TRBV20-1 to TRBJ2-7; 9 bases line up with TRBD2. Germline CDR1 is DFQATT and CDR2 is SNEGSKA (reference sequence). CDR3 length equals 14 residues. The CDR3 DNA reads TGCAATGCTGGCACTAGCGGGCGAGTCTACGAGCAGTACTTC. It translates to CNAGTSGRVYEQYF.

In regard to this clonotype: A junction boundary mismatches the germline segment, possibly from a read error. The chain is built from TRBV11-2 and TRBJ2-7; TRBD2 might be the D (7 bases). Germline CDR1 and CDR2: SGHAT and FQNNGV. There are 13 residues in the CDR3. CDR3: CASRLESGGEQYF. The CDR3 DNA sequence: TGTGCCAGTAGATTAGAGTCGGGGGGCGAGCAGTATTTC.

As to this clonotype: Germline and junction disagree at one end, which may indicate a read error. V usage is TRBV20-1 and J usage is TRBJ2-2, with unresolved D. The CDR3 length is 16 residues. Germline assignment: CDR1 DFQATT and CDR2 SNEGSKA (reference sequence). The DNA for the CDR3 is TGCAGTTCTAGAGATTCTGGTCATCCCGACACCGGTGAGCTGTTCTTT. It is translated as CSSRDSGHPDTGELFF.

In regard to this clonotype: Germline and junction disagree at one end, which may indicate a read error. The CDR3 DNA follows: TGCACCAGCAGCCAAGATTTTGCACTCCCGCTCACAGATACGCAGTATTTT. Its protein product is CTSSQDFALPLTDTQYF. The gene calls are TRBV4-3 and TRBJ2-3; D is uncertain. The CDR3 extends over 17 amino acids. CDR1 and CDR2 (germline): LGHNA, YSLEER.

By proportion, this clonotype is large. The chain uses TRBV11-2 and TRBJ2-1; D gene unclear. CDR1 and CDR2 (germline): SGHAT, FQNNGV. Trimming pared 5 bases from V and 5 bases from J, leaving 7 bases between. The CDR3 has 12 amino acids. CDR3 amino acids: CASSLLDNEQFF. The CDR3 bases are TGTGCCAGCAGCCTATTGGACAATGAGCAGTTCTTC.

This clonotype was seen repeatedly, ten times or more. The chain recombines TRBV20-1 with TRBJ2-2; D remains unclear. From germline, CDR1 is DFQATT and CDR2 SNEGSKA (reference sequence). The CDR3 is 13 amino acids. The V and J ends lost 4 bases and 2 bases respectively, with 8 bases between them. The CDR3 DNA follows: TGCAGTGCTAAGGCAGATAACACCGGGGAGCTGTTTTTT. As protein: CSAKADNTGELFF.

This clonotype showed up just a few times. The junction shows a germline mismatch at one end, possibly a read error. V is TRBV5-1 and J is TRBJ2-3; 8 bases line up with TRBD2. The germline V gene has CDR1 SGHRS and CDR2 YFSETQ. The CDR3 is made up of 19 amino acids. The DNA for the CDR3 is TGCGCCAGCAGCATCCTGGGTGGACTGGGGACTAGAAGAATAGATATGCAGTATTTT. Protein sequence: CASSILGGLGTRRIDMQYF.

About this clonotype itself: The germline gene is not matched at one end of the junction; a read error may be the cause. The chain carries TRBV4-3 and TRBJ2-7; D possibly matches TRBD1 or TRBD2 (6 bases each). Germline CDR1 and CDR2: LGHNA and YSLEER. The CDR3 consists of 14 residues. The DNA of the CDR3 is TGCGCCAACAGCGCAAACAGGGCGGACTACGAGCAGTATTTC. It encodes CANSANRADYEQYF.

As concerns this clonotype: The final CDR3 position lacks the conserved phenylalanine or tryptophan, pointing to a likely read error. This chain uses TRBV14 with TRBJ2-7, with D possibly being TRBD1 (5 bases). This CDR3 is 17 amino acids long. Per germline, CDR1 SGHDN and CDR2 FVKESK. CDR3 protein: CASRQDHRTENVYEQYL. In nucleotides, the CDR3 is TGTGCCAGCCGCCAAGATCACAGGACCGAAAATGTTTACGAGCAGTACTTA.

This clonotype was counted ten times or more. The chain has TRBV7-8 and TRBJ2-7, with 10 bases fitting TRBD1. The CDR3 is 15 residues long. After removal of 5 bases from V and 3 bases from J, the junction contained 7 bases not matched to a gene. The V gene's germline CDR1 is SGHVS and CDR2 FQNEAQ. The CDR3 loop is CASSLDRGGDYEQYF. The CDR3 DNA reads as TGTGCCAGCAGCCTGGACAGGGGGGGAGACTACGAGCAGTACTTC.

V gene TRBV29-1 combines with J gene TRBJ1-1; D possibly corresponds to TRBD1 (5 bases). CDR3 size: 12 residues. The germline gives CDR1 SQVTM, CDR2 ANQGSEA. The ends were cut back, 5 bases at V and 8 bases at J, with 15 bases in the middle. CDR3 protein: CSVRRVGAEAFF. The CDR3 region has the DNA TGCAGCGTTAGACGGGTCGGGGCCGAAGCTTTCTTT.

With regard to this clonotype: A junction end diverges from the germline sequence, so it may reflect a read error. The gene calls are TRBV20-1 and TRBJ2-1; 7 bases fit TRBD2. Germline V gives CDR1 DFQATT, CDR2 SNEGSKA (reference sequence). The CDR3 is made up of 14 amino acids. The CDR3 DNA reads as TGCACTGCTGGCCGGGCGGGAGAAAAGGATGACCAGTTCTTC. Its protein product is CTAGRAGEKDDQFF.

This clonotype has more than one count but fewer than ten. Since the CDR3 does not end with the conserved phenylalanine or tryptophan, this likely comes from a read error. The V and J genes are TRBV4-1 and TRBJ1-1; no reliable D call. In germline, CDR1 is MGHRA, CDR2 YSYEKL. V was cut by 1 base and J by 4 bases, with 16 bases left in between. This CDR3 comprises 16 residues. The CDR3 DNA sequence: TGCGCCAGCAGCCAAGTTCTCTACAGCGTCGGCACTGAAGCTTTCTCT. Translating gives CASSQVLYSVGTEAFS.

The chain carries TRBV11-2 and TRBJ2-5, with no clear D. CDR3 size: 12 residues. CDR1 and CDR2 from the germline V gene are SGHAT and FQNNGV. V was trimmed by 4 bases and J by 4 bases, leaving 7 bases between them. CDR3 DNA: TGTGCCAGCAGCTCCGGCAGAGAGACCCAGTACTTC. This codes for CASSSGRETQYF. Complete variable domain (other parts from reference TRBV11-2 and TRBJ2-5): EAGVAQSPRYKIIEKRQSVAFWCNPISGHATLYWYQQILGQGPKLLIQFQNNGVVDDSQLPKDRFSAERLKGVDSTLKIQPAKLEDSAVYLCASSSGRETQYFGPGTRLLVL.

Concerning this clonotype: The junction departs from germline at one end; a sequencing error may be responsible. This chain joins TRBV11-1 and TRBJ2-2; either TRBD1 or TRBD2 may fit D (5 bases each). The CDR3 contains 14 residues. The germline gives CDR1 SGHAT, CDR2 FQDESV (reference sequence). The CDR3 is CASSLSWGIGELFF. In DNA, the CDR3 is TGTGCCAGCAGCTTATCTTGGGGCATCGGGGAGCTGTTTTTC.

On this clonotype: This may be a read error, as it is one base from a much larger clone. This chain connects TRBV4-1 to TRBJ2-7, with 9 positions matching TRBD1. Germline V gene sequence: CDR1 MGHRA, CDR2 YSYEKL. This CDR3 has 16 amino acids. The CDR3 protein is CASSQPRQGGTYKQYF. CDR3 nucleotides: TGCGCCAGCAGCCAGCCAAGACAGGGGGGGACCTACAAGCAGTACTTC.

About this clonotype: A read error is possible here, since a much larger clone lies one base away. The chain employs TRBV13 and TRBJ2-7; 9 nucleotides align to TRBD2. The CDR3 is made up of 14 amino acids. The germline V gene encodes CDR1 PRHDT and CDR2 FYEKMQ (reference sequence). V gave up 0 bases and J gave up 12 bases; unmatched junction bases: 9. The CDR3 reads CASSLGLAGKGRYF. Written as DNA, the CDR3 is TGTGCCAGCAGCTTAGGACTAGCGGGTAAGGGGCGGTACTTC.

This clonotype has only one observation. No conserved phenylalanine or tryptophan is present at the end of the CDR3, so a read error is the likely explanation. V and J are TRBV29-1 and TRBJ2-5; 7 bases agree with TRBD2. With V trimmed by 4 bases and J by 4 bases, 15 bases remained unmatched. In germline, CDR1 is SQVTM, CDR2 ANQGSEA. CDR3 size: 16 residues. CDR3 residues: CSVAVNRGRVVETQYL. DNA for the CDR3: TGCAGCGTTGCGGTCAATAGAGGGAGGGTTGTAGAGACCCAGTACTTA.

This clonotype was detected many times. This sequence joins TRBV20-1 and TRBJ2-2, with D uncertain. In germline, CDR1 is DFQATT, CDR2 SNEGSKA (reference sequence). This CDR3 has 16 residues. The ends were cut back, 0 bases at V and 3 bases at J, with 14 bases in the middle. CDR3 in DNA: TGCAGTGCTAGAGATTCTGGTCATCCCGACACCGGGGAGCTGTTTTTT. Residues: CSARDSGHPDTGELFF.

As to this clonotype: At one boundary the junction diverges from the germline segment, which might be a read error. The genes are TRBV4-3 and TRBJ1-2, with 7 bases that match TRBD1. Germline CDR1 is LGHNA and CDR2 is YSLEER. The CDR3 runs to 15 residues. The DNA of the CDR3 is TGCGCCAGCAGCCAGGACAGGAGCGAGGTCTATGGTTACACCTTC. Its translation is CASSQDRSEVYGYTF.